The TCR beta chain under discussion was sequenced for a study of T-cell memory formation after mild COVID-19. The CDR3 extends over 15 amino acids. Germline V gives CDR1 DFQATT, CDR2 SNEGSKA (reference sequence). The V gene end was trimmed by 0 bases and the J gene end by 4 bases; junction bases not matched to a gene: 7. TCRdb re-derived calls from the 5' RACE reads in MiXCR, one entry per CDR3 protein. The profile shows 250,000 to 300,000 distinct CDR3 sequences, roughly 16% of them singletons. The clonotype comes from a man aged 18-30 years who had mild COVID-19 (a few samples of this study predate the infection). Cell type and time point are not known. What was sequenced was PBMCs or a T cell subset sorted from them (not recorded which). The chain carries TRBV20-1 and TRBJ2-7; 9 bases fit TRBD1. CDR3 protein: CSARDKGQGPYEQYV. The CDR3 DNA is TGCAGTGCTAGAGATAAGGGACAGGGACCATACGAGCAGTACGTC.